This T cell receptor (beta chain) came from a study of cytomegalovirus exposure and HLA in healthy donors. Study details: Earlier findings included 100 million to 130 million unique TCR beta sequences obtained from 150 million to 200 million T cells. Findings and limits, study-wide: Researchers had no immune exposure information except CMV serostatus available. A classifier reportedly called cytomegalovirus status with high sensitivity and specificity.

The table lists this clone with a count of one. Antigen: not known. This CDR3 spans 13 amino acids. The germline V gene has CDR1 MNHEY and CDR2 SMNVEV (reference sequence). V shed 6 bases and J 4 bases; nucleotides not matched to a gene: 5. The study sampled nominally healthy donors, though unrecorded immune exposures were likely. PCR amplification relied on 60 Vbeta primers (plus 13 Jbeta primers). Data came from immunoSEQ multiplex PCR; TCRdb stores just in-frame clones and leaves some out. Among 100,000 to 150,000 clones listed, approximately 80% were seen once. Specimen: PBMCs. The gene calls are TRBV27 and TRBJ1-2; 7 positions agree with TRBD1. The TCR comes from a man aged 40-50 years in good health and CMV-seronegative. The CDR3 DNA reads TGTGCCAGCAGCCTCCGGGACAGCTATGGCTACACCTTC. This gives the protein CASSLRDSYGYTF.